This T cell receptor (beta chain) was sequenced for a study of CD4 T cells in relation to SARS-CoV-2 and coronaviruses. Study-wide background: The HLA restriction of the shared crossreactive spike epitopes was mapped.

Unexposed donor CD4+ T cells date from about 2011-2018, before the COVID-19 pandemic. CD4+ T cells were isolated from the cells after around 10 days of culture. Cells permitting, SARS-CoV-2 S/N and four cold-coronavirus spikes were tested on unexposed-donor CD4+ T cells. PBMCs were plated at two million per well in IL-2-containing medium. Assay: immunoSEQ multiplex PCR; the TCRdb copy retains only in-frame clones and omits some. Among 15,000 to 20,000 clones listed, around 74% were seen once. Between the trimmed V and J ends, which lost 2 bases and 5 bases, there was a span of 13 bases. CDR1 LNHDA and CDR2 SQIVND come from the germline V gene (reference sequence). The CDR3 length is 15 residues. Details on this clone: The antigen is unknown.

The chain recombines TRBV19 with TRBJ1-5; TRBD1 might be the D (6 bases). The clonotype was recovered from a human donor in good health. The sequenced sample was CD4+ T cells from PBMCs, cultured in vitro. CDR3 sequence: CASSITLGAYQPQHF. The CDR3 nucleotides read TGTGCCAGTAGTATAACGTTGGGGGCATATCAGCCCCAGCATTTT.